A selection of T cell receptor beta chains follows, all from one sample in a study of T cells expressing NK-cell markers. TCRdb processed the 5' RACE reads again and assigns one entry to each CDR3 protein, with no DNA. In total, the table holds over 150,000 distinct CDR3 sequences. Sequencing was done on a sample of blood T cells: a sorted CD56 or NKG2C T cell subset, CD4+ or CD8+ T cells, or bulk PBMC T cells (not recorded which). These receptor sequences come from a man between 18 and 69 years old in good health. The CDR3 runs from the conserved cysteine through the conserved F or W.

J | V | length | CDR3
TRBJ2-1 | TRBV7-9 | 16 | CASRRLAGGPWDEQFF
TRBJ2-1 | TRBV20-1 | 13 | CSAIPPNYNEQFF
TRBJ2-1 | TRBV2 | 14 | CAALSDSRLNEQFF
TRBJ1-4 | TRBV29-1 | 15 | CSALGGLATNEKLFF
TRBJ2-5 | TRBV28 | 12 | CASGTVEETQYF
TRBJ2-6 | TRBV27 | 19 | CASSFLRGGGLTGANVLTF
TRBJ2-1 | TRBV20-1 | 15 | CSARPLRTGNIEQFF
TRBJ1-1 | TRBV27 | 16 | CASREQVGGPDTEAFF
TRBJ2-7 | TRBV7-6 | 16 | CASSLALKGHPYEQYF
TRBJ1-6 | TRBV11-2 | 19 | CASSFFGTSISSYNSPLHF
TRBJ2-1 | TRBV3-1 | 16 | CASSRLAVSSYNEQFF
TRBJ1-2 | TRBV6-1 | 14 | CASATGAVVYGYTF